This T cell receptor (beta chain) was obtained from a study of CD8+ T cells in alopecia areata. Study summary: It was 6 to 18 months of tofacitinib, and then there were 6 months off drug.

Whole-study findings and limits: For lesional scalp, especially alopecia totalis/universalis, clonality was higher than in normal scalp. There were also resident alphabeta T cells of normal skin sequenced in scalp samples.

Comment on this clone: Its antigen is as yet unknown.

V shed 4 bases and J shed 2 bases, with 9 bases lying between them. The CDR3 spans 13 residues. CDR1 SGDLS and CDR2 YYNGEE come from the germline V gene. cDNA serving as the sequencing template came from extracted, reverse transcribed RNA. Clones were read by immunoSEQ multiplex PCR, and TCRdb kept only the in-frame ones, dropping some. The table shows some 120,000 clones, with 58% occurring only once. The source of this sequence is a human donor with alopecia areata. This sample comprised CD4+ T cells sorted from blood, obtained at week 0. The chain uses TRBV9 and TRBJ1-1; unclear D gene. CDR3 nucleotide sequence: TGTGCCAGCAGCTTCGGCTTTAACACTGAAGCTTTCTTT. This sequence encodes CASSFGFNTEAFF.